This T cell receptor beta chain is from a study of OX40 agonist ivuxolimab in advanced cancers. Background on the whole study: Ivuxolimab was an agonistic, fully human IgG2 monoclonal antibody directed against OX40 (CD134), a costimulatory receptor. Intravenous ivuxolimab was administered to patients every 2 weeks at six dose levels: 0.01, 0.1, 0.3, 1.5, 3 and 10 mg/kg. Of the approximately 50 dose-escalation patients, hepatocellular carcinoma was present in around 20, melanoma in roughly 15, renal cell carcinoma in 9 and head and neck cancer in 9. In the dose-escalation cohort, more than 75% of patients were male, and the mean age was approximately 60 years, with a range of about 23 to 85. Patients were allowed to have had prior anti-PD-1, anti-PD-L1 or anti-CTLA-4 therapy, and approximately 37% of the dose-escalation patients had been treated with checkpoint inhibitors. Partial responses were achieved by three dose-escalation patients, of whom one had hepatocellular carcinoma and two had cutaneous melanoma. Peripheral TCRbeta sequencing was intended to test whether TCR sequence diversity was altered and clonal T-cell expansion was caused by ivuxolimab. The monotherapy dose-escalation portion (N of about 52 patients) of the phase I ivuxolimab trial is reported in the paper. Results and caveats for the whole study, not just this receptor: After ivuxolimab, expanded clones were on average more numerous among CD8+ T cells than among CD4+ T cells. Which antigens the clonally expanded peripheral T cells were specific for was not determined. Low levels of normalized T-cell clonal expansion were also shown by some nonresponding patients. In partial responders in the 0.1-3.0 mg/kg groups, normalized peripheral clonal expansion was found to be among the lowest, especially among CD8+ T cells. At doses of 0.1 to 3.0 mg/kg, clonal expansion of both CD4+ and CD8+ blood T cells was observed from baseline to week 6.

V is pared back by 1 base and J by 1 base, with 10 bases lying between the germline termini. CDR1 is given as SGHAT and CDR2 as FQNNGV, both from the germline V gene. The CDR3 measures 15 amino acids from cysteine to phenylalanine. This entry keeps only the CDR3 DNA: 45 bases, framed from base 1. This clone has a single count. What this receptor recognizes is not known. There are no base qualities to consult, and no much larger clone falls within one base. Patients with autoimmune disease history or receiving systemic immunosuppression were excluded from the trial. Peripheral blood for TCR sequencing was collected from all dose cohorts at baseline, on cycle 4 day 1, and on cycle 7 day 1. The samples were taken from a phase I, first-in-human, multicenter, open-label dose-escalation trial of ivuxolimab. The trial enrolled adults with locally advanced or metastatic head and neck squamous cell, hepatocellular, melanoma or renal cell carcinoma. Before TCR sequencing, CD4+ T cells and CD8+ T cells from peripheral blood were sorted into separate populations.

To sequence the TCRbeta CDR3 region, genomic DNA was isolated from the sorted cells. The immunoSEQ Assay was used to sequence the TCRbeta CDR3 regions. TCRdb holds this immuneACCESS table with in-frame rearrangements only. Some clones are missing; in checked studies, unresolved V genes explain under half, and the rest has no known cause. The sample records around 26,000 clones, 85% of which are singletons. Clones ranked in the top ten supply approximately 48% of the sample. The chain is assembled from TRBV11-2 and TRBJ1-2; D gene: possibly TRBD1, on 5 matching bases. The specimen comprised CD4+ or CD8+ T cells sorted from blood, sampled in a trial of the OX40 agonist ivuxolimab. The TCR comes from an adult with an advanced solid tumor such as melanoma, head and neck, liver or kidney cancer. The CDR3 is CASSLAGNFNYGYTF. The DNA sequence is TGTGCCAGCAGCTTAGCAGGGAACTTTAACTATGGCTACACCTTC.